The TCR beta chain under discussion was sequenced for a study of T-cell reconstitution after alpha-beta-depleted transplantation in children. Regarding the study as a whole: As was reported, about two months after transplant, alpha-beta T cells came from several hundred expanded graft clones.

V shed 3 bases, J shed 8 bases, and the junction held 17 bases outside the gene matches. CDR1 GTSNPN and CDR2 SVGIG come from the germline V gene (reference sequence). This CDR3 is built from 17 residues. Comment on this clonotype: Antigen: not known.

Unique molecular identifiers were built into the TCRbeta library. In TCRdb, the PCR reads were re-called with MiXCR into one record per CDR3 protein. The data show around 450,000 distinct CDR3 sequences, with roughly 17% seen just once and 25% to 30% held by the top ten. The sample in question was PBMCs, mostly from graft donor cells, obtained 360 days after TCRalphabeta/CD19-depleted stem cell transplant. The rearrangement joins TRBV30 to TRBJ2-1; TRBD2 matches at 9 bases. The clonotype originates from a boy in the first two years of life who had a stem cell transplant for Wiskott-Aldrich syndrome, so the T cells may come from the graft donor. The CDR3 DNA reads as TGTGCCTGGAGATTGGGCGGGAGGGCCGGAATGAGGGATGAGCAGTTCTTC. This translates into CAWRLGGRAGMRDEQFF.